This record concerns one TCR beta chain sequence. The CDR3 covers 16 residues. CDR1 and CDR2 from the germline V gene are LGHNA and YSLEER. Unmatched junction bases numbered 6, after V lost 0 bases and J lost 4 bases. PCR was performed using 60 Vbeta and 13 Jbeta primers. Repertoires were generated with immunoSEQ multiplex PCR, while TCRdb's copy carries only in-frame clones and drops some. Here the sample spans some 180,000 clones, 70% to 85% being singletons. This entry is derived from a study of cytomegalovirus exposure and HLA in healthy donors. The chain couples TRBV4-3 to TRBJ2-1; 7 nucleotides agree with TRBD1. The sequenced sample consisted of PBMCs. The sequence was collected from a woman aged 60 to 75 in good health and CMV-seropositive. The CDR3 sequence is CASSQDEGAIYNEQFF. Here the CDR3 DNA reads TGCGCCAGCAGCCAAGACGAGGGGGCCATATACAATGAGCAGTTCTTC.